The rows below give T cell receptor beta chains drawn from one sample of a study of blood T cells in healthy people across ages. TCRdb re-called the 5' RACE reads with MiXCR, one entry per CDR3 protein. The sample lists more than 650,000 distinct CDR3 sequences, around a quarter occurring once. This sample also belongs to another study, concerning T cells of mothers and their children.

Sequenced material: blood. Source of these receptors: a boy aged 5-17 years in good health. Both conserved end residues are part of each CDR3. The order of the fields is V gene, J gene, CDR3 protein.

v_call: TRBV12-3/TRBV12-4
j_call: TRBJ2-5
cdr3_aa: CASSLGTGRFQETQYF

v_call: TRBV2
j_call: TRBJ1-1
cdr3_aa: CAGRNTEAFF

v_call: TRBV27
j_call: TRBJ2-3
cdr3_aa: CASSTFGGSTDTQYF

v_call: TRBV14
j_call: TRBJ1-4
cdr3_aa: CAQQRGAFGEKLFF

v_call: TRBV29-1
j_call: TRBJ2-5
cdr3_aa: CSAVGGTHSGETQYF

v_call: TRBV10-3
j_call: TRBJ2-7
cdr3_aa: CAIRDGTAGYEQYF

v_call: TRBV3-1
j_call: TRBJ2-5
cdr3_aa: CASSPAGLEETQYF

v_call: TRBV20-1
j_call: TRBJ2-2
cdr3_aa: CSARDPGTEAGELFF

v_call: TRBV20-1
j_call: TRBJ2-4
cdr3_aa: CSAIPSGTGTDIQYF

v_call: TRBV6-4
j_call: TRBJ2-1
cdr3_aa: CASSGGKFF

v_call: TRBV7-2
j_call: TRBJ2-3
cdr3_aa: CASSLSSGGGADTQYF

v_call: TRBV6-6
j_call: TRBJ2-6
cdr3_aa: CATLQAGGANVLTF

v_call: TRBV12-3/TRBV12-4
j_call: TRBJ2-5
cdr3_aa: CASSSVPLETQYF

v_call: TRBV6-5
j_call: TRBJ2-7
cdr3_aa: CASSYSRWGSYEQYF

v_call: TRBV4-1
j_call: TRBJ2-7
cdr3_aa: CASSQDRLDHEQYF

v_call: TRBV12-3/TRBV12-4
j_call: -
cdr3_aa: CASSRMGGEQYF

v_call: TRBV5-1
j_call: TRBJ2-5
cdr3_aa: CASSDPTGPETQYF

v_call: TRBV7-2
j_call: TRBJ2-1
cdr3_aa: CASKRGATLSYNEQFF

v_call: TRBV5-1
j_call: TRBJ2-5
cdr3_aa: CASSLAPVGETQYF

v_call: TRBV15
j_call: TRBJ2-5
cdr3_aa: CATSSERQGQETQYF

v_call: TRBV9
j_call: TRBJ2-5
cdr3_aa: CASSVAGGETQYF

v_call: TRBV4-1
j_call: TRBJ2-1
cdr3_aa: CASSQTGNNEQFF

v_call: TRBV12-3/TRBV12-4
j_call: TRBJ1-6
cdr3_aa: CASSLTPSGVTLHF

v_call: TRBV7-3
j_call: TRBJ2-5
cdr3_aa: CASSPSGGAQETQYF

v_call: TRBV27
j_call: TRBJ2-7
cdr3_aa: CASYPTGGVEQYF

v_call: TRBV6-5
j_call: -
cdr3_aa: CASSYSGTAYEQYF

v_call: TRBV12-3/TRBV12-4
j_call: TRBJ2-5
cdr3_aa: CASRTLGGETQYF

v_call: TRBV4-2
j_call: TRBJ2-1
cdr3_aa: CASSQDRQGPNEQFF

v_call: TRBV28
j_call: TRBJ2-3
cdr3_aa: CATETPAATTDTQYF

v_call: TRBV12-3/TRBV12-4
j_call: TRBJ2-5
cdr3_aa: CASRPSTGAQETQYF

v_call: TRBV5-1
j_call: TRBJ2-5
cdr3_aa: CASSARGAETQYF

v_call: TRBV9
j_call: TRBJ2-1
cdr3_aa: CASSAYGGGHNEQFF

v_call: TRBV20-1
j_call: TRBJ2-7
cdr3_aa: CSAIGQAAYEQYF

v_call: TRBV20-1
j_call: TRBJ1-4
cdr3_aa: CSAIGQVHEKLFF

v_call: TRBV6-2/TRBV6-3
j_call: -
cdr3_aa: CASNKTVPRETQYF

v_call: TRBV20-1
j_call: TRBJ1-2
cdr3_aa: CSARSRTNYGYTF

v_call: TRBV4-1
j_call: TRBJ1-5
cdr3_aa: CASSQASGYNQPQHF

v_call: TRBV20-1
j_call: -
cdr3_aa: CSARLAGGRSYEQYF

v_call: TRBV20-1
j_call: TRBJ1-2
cdr3_aa: CSARLSGGDGYTF

v_call: TRBV10-3
j_call: TRBJ2-7
cdr3_aa: CAISGGQGHHEQYF

v_call: TRBV5-5
j_call: TRBJ2-1
cdr3_aa: CASSHRAEQFF

v_call: TRBV3-1
j_call: TRBJ1-4
cdr3_aa: CASSPSRWAGKEKLFF

v_call: TRBV11-2
j_call: TRBJ1-2
cdr3_aa: CASSLDWTANYGYTF

v_call: TRBV29-1
j_call: TRBJ1-1
cdr3_aa: CSVGRRKEAPLNTEAFF

v_call: TRBV15
j_call: TRBJ2-2
cdr3_aa: CATSKDRGRLGELFF

v_call: TRBV6-1
j_call: TRBJ2-1
cdr3_aa: CASRDLAGVAYNEQFF

v_call: TRBV4-1
j_call: TRBJ2-5
cdr3_aa: CASSQDFSASFLETQYF

v_call: TRBV12-3/TRBV12-4
j_call: TRBJ1-5
cdr3_aa: CASSFQDRMNQPQHF

v_call: TRBV4-2
j_call: TRBJ1-4
cdr3_aa: CASSGSGGSNEKLFF

v_call: TRBV30
j_call: TRBJ1-2
cdr3_aa: CAWSLRTATGYTF